This passage covers 13 T cell receptor beta chains from one sample sequenced in a study of blood T cell repertoires in COVID-19. The protocol was immunoSEQ multiplex PCR, while the TCRdb copy is restricted to in-frame clones and leaves out a portion. The repertoire includes around 270,000 clones, around 87% of them detected once, and 2% to 3% sits in the top ten. The sample consisted of peripheral blood. The receptors derive from a woman between 45 and 60 years old with acute or convalescent COVID-19.

Regarding this clone: This CDR3 is also generated by other DNA sequences in the sample. The chain couples TRBV15 to TRBJ1-1, with D possibly matching TRBD1 (5 bases). This CDR3 has 12 amino acids. CDR1 is LNHNV, CDR2 YYDKDF, per germline (reference sequence). V gave up 0 bases and J gave up 10 bases, with 9 bases separating them. The CDR3 region is CATSRDYGGAFF. The CDR3 nucleotides are TGTGCCACCAGCAGAGATTACGGGGGAGCTTTCTTT.

V and J are TRBV29-1 and TRBJ1-5; 9 bases line up with TRBD1. Unmatched junction bases numbered 8, after V lost 5 bases and J lost 6 bases. Germline CDR1 and CDR2: SQVTM and ANQGSEA. The CDR3 extends over 14 amino acids. This CDR3 reads CSVSGTGPGQPQHF. CDR3 bases: TGCAGCGTTTCGGGGACAGGGCCGGGTCAGCCCCAGCATTTT. The full variable domain, rest sourced from reference TRBV29-1 and TRBJ1-5, is SAVISQKPSRDICQRGTSLTIQCQVDSQVTMMFWYRQQPGQSLTLIATANQGSEATYESGFVIDKFPISRPNLTFSTLTVSNMSPEDSSIYLCSVSGTGPGQPQHFGDGTRLSIL.

The chain has TRBV6-6 and TRBJ2-7, with a possible D match to TRBD1 (6 bases). V was shortened by 4 bases and J by 9 bases, with 16 bases between the two germline ends. Germline CDR1 is MNHNY and CDR2 is SVGAGI (reference sequence). The CDR3 runs to 13 residues. DNA of the CDR3: TGTGCCAGCAGTTCGAGCCCCGAAGGGGGGCAGTACTTC. As protein: CASSSSPEGGQYF.

CDR3 bases: TGTGCCAGCAGTTTGTCTAGCTCGTTCGACAATGAGCAGTTCTTC. This translates into CASSLSSSFDNEQFF. This chain joins TRBV2 and TRBJ2-1, with D maybe TRBD2 (5 bases). From germline, CDR1 is SNHLY and CDR2 FYNNEI. Trimming took off 5 bases at V and 5 bases at J, with 16 bases between the two ends. The CDR3 spans 15 residues.

This clone was detected only a few times. V and J are TRBV29-1 and TRBJ1-5; no clear D gene. The V gene lost 4 bases and the J gene lost 3 bases, with 13 bases spanning the gap. Germline CDR1 and CDR2: SQVTM and ANQGSEA. The length of the CDR3 is 14 residues. CDR3 bases: TGCAGCGTTGGAGGGTTGGACGTCAATCAGCCCCAGCATTTT. Residues: CSVGGLDVNQPQHF.

The gene calls are TRBV28 and TRBJ2-7; weak D call: TRBD1 (5 bases). V dropped 6 bases and J dropped 2 bases, with 20 bases sitting between them. The length of the CDR3 is 16 residues. Looked up from germline, CDR1 is MDHEN and CDR2 is SYDVKM. The CDR3 coding sequence is TGTGCCAGCAGCCCTCGACAGTGGGGTCTTACCTACGAGCAGTACTTC. Protein sequence: CASSPRQWGLTYEQYF. The complete variable domain, with remaining parts taken from reference TRBV28 and TRBJ2-7, reads DVKVTQSSRYLVKRTGEKVFLECVQDMDHENMFWYRQDPGLGLRLIYFSYDVKMKEKGDIPEGYSVSREKKERFSLILESASTNQTSMYLCASSPRQWGLTYEQYFGPGTRLTVT.

V and J are TRBV5-1 and TRBJ2-7; 12 nucleotides align to TRBD2. The germline CDR1 and CDR2 sequences are SGHRS and YFSETQ. The CDR3 totals 15 residues. J lost 4 bases, V lost 0 bases, and 2 bases had no gene match. CDR3 region: CASSLAGTSGYEQYF. The CDR3 DNA is TGCGCCAGCAGCTTGGCCGGGACTAGCGGGTACGAGCAGTACTTC.

The CDR3 sequence: CASSQGGSGDEKLFF. The CDR3 DNA sequence: TGCGCCAGCAGCCAAGGAGGGTCGGGGGATGAAAAACTGTTTTTT. This rearrangement joins TRBV4-1 to TRBJ1-4; a weak D match, TRBD1 (5 bases). This CDR3 is built from 15 residues. CDR1 is MGHRA, CDR2 YSYEKL, per germline. Trimming took 1 base from V and 6 from J, leaving 12 bases between them.

This clone was seen more than once but under ten times. This chain uses TRBV7-3 with TRBJ2-7; tentative D call: TRBD2 (5 bases). The germline V gene encodes CDR1 SGHTA and CDR2 FQGTGA. The CDR3 totals 16 residues. V was shortened by 2 bases and J by 6 bases, with 20 bases between the two germline ends. The CDR3 region is CASSLSAAHSRGEQYF. The CDR3 DNA is TGTGCCAGCAGCTTATCGGCGGCACATTCACGGGGCGAGCAGTACTTC.

This clone appeared a single time. In DNA, the CDR3 is TGTGCCAGCAGCTTATACGGCGGTGAAAAACTGTTTTTT. It specifies CASSLYGGEKLFF. The chain has TRBV7-2 and TRBJ1-4; D is uncertain. The germline V and J ends were trimmed by 2 bases and 7 bases, with 8 bases remaining between them. The CDR3 totals 13 residues. Germline V gene sequence: CDR1 SGHTA, CDR2 FQGNSA. Full variable domain (remainder filled in from reference TRBV7-2 and TRBJ1-4): GAGVSQSPSNKVTEKGKDVELRCDPISGHTALYWYRQSLGQGLEFLIYFQGNSAPDKSGLPSDRFSAERTGGSVSTLTIQRTQQEDSAVYLCASSLYGGEKLFFGSGTQLSVL.

In this sample, this clone turned up once. J is TRBJ2-3 and V is TRBV2; TRBD1 matches 12 bases. This CDR3 region has 16 residues. Trimming removed 8 bases from V and 4 bases from J; junction bases left unmatched: 10. Germline values: CDR1 SNHLY, CDR2 FYNNEI. CDR3 sequence (DNA): TGTGCCAGCGCCCACCCCGGGACAGGGGGCGCAGATACGCAGTATTTT. It yields the protein CASAHPGTGGADTQYF. The full variable domain, its missing parts supplied by reference TRBV2 and TRBJ2-3, is EPEVTQTPSHQVTQMGQEVILRCVPISNHLYFYWYRQILGQKVEFLVSFYNNEISEKSEIFDDQFSVERPDGSNFTLKIRSTKLEDSAMYFCASAHPGTGGADTQYFGPGTRLTVL.

The chain joins TRBV4-2 to TRBJ2-7, with a tentative D call TRBD1 (5 bases). Trimming shortened V by 1 base and J by 7 bases, and 17 bases separated the two germline ends. There are 15 residues in the CDR3. From germline, CDR1 is LGHNA and CDR2 YNFKEQ. CDR3 DNA sequence: TGTGCCAGCAGCCAAGTCGGTAAAGGGGAAGATGAGCAGTACTTC. This encodes CASSQVGKGEDEQYF.

The rearrangement links TRBV10-3 to TRBJ2-3; TRBD2 matches 7 bases. The V gene's germline CDR1 is ENHRY and CDR2 SYGVKD. V was pared by 6 bases and J by 0 bases, with 6 bases of the junction left unmatched. The CDR3 totals 15 residues. DNA of the CDR3: TGTGCCATCAGACCTAGCGGAGCTAGCACAGATACGCAGTATTTT. Amino acid sequence: CAIRPSGASTDTQYF.